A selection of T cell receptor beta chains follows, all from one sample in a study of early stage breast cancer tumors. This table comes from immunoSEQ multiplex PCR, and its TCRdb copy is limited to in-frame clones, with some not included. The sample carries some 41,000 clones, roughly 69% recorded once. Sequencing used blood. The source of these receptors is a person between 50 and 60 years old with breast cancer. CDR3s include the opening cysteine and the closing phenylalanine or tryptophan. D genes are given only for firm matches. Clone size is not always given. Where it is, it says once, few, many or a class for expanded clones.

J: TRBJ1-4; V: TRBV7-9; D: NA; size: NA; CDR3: CASSFPWETTNEKLFF; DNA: TGTGCCAGCAGCTTCCCATGGGAGACAACTAATGAAAAACTGTTTTTT
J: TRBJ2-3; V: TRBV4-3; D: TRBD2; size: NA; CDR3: CASSARGLAGPTDTQYF; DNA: TGCGCCAGCAGCGCAAGGGGACTAGCGGGTCCCACAGATACGCAGTATTTT
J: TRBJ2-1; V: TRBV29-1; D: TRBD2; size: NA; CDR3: CSAADPSGSSYNEQFF; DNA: TGCAGCGCCGCTGATCCTAGCGGGAGCTCCTACAATGAGCAGTTCTTC
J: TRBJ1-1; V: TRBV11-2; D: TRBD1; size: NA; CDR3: CASSLGGQGTEAFF; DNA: TGTGCCAGCAGCTTAGGGGGACAGGGGACTGAAGCTTTCTTT
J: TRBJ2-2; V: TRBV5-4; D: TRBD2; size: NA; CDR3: CASSPGLAGNTGELFF; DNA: TGTGCCAGCAGCCCCGGACTAGCGGGCAACACCGGGGAGCTGTTTTTT
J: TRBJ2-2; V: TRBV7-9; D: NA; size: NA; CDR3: CASSLVVAANTGELFF; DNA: TGTGCCAGCAGCTTAGTCGTTGCGGCAAACACCGGGGAGCTGTTTTTT
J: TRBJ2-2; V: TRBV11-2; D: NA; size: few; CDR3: CASSFRQPNTGELFF; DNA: TGTGCCAGCAGCTTCAGACAACCCAACACCGGGGAGCTGTTTTTT
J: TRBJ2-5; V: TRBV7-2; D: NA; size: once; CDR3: CASSLYRFDSPYQETQYF; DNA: TGTGCCAGCAGCTTATATCGATTTGACAGCCCGTACCAAGAGACCCAGTACTTC
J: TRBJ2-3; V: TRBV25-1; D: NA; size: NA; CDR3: CASSEGGATDTQYF; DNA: TGTGCCAGCAGTGAAGGAGGGGCCACAGATACGCAGTATTTT
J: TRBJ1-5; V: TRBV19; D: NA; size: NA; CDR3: CASRAPTDGPNQPQHF; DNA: TGTGCCAGTAGAGCCCCGACAGACGGCCCGAATCAGCCCCAGCATTTT